This entry lists 26 T cell receptor beta chains sequenced from one sample in a study of CXCR3-negative and CXCR3-positive naive CD8 T cells. Preparation of TRB cDNA libraries relied on 5' RACE carrying UMI labels. TCRdb re-called the 5' RACE reads and shows each CDR3 protein once, DNA omitted. The sample table includes 43,000 or so distinct CDR3 sequences. The sample consisted of memory CD8+ T cells from blood. Source of these receptors: a human donor in good health. Some clones in this sample may be carry-over from other donors' samples.

The V and J genes are TRBV7-9 and TRBJ2-2. The CDR3 has 12 amino acids. In germline, CDR1 is SEHNR, CDR2 FQNEAQ (reference sequence). CDR3 protein: CASSFITGELFF.

The chain joins TRBV4-3 to TRBJ2-7; TCRdb lists TRBD1, though no DNA is available to test this call. The CDR3 has 15 residues. Germline V lookup: CDR1 LGHNA, CDR2 YSLEER. Here the CDR3 reads CASSQDRTGNYEQYF.

CDR3 sequence reads: CASREVPGLVVDTQYF. The rearrangement links TRBV6-1 to TRBJ2-3; without DNA, the TCRdb call of TRBD2 cannot be checked. The CDR3 is 16 amino acids. Germline CDR1 is MNHNS and CDR2 is SASEGT.

This clonotype ranks as medium-sized in terms of frequency. J is TRBJ1-1 and V is TRBV20-1; checking the TCRdb D call of TRBD1 is not possible without DNA. Germline CDR1 DFQATT, CDR2 SNEGSKA (reference sequence). This CDR3 spans 14 amino acids. The CDR3 spells CSARVPGKNTEAFF.

The chain's CDR3 is CASSRTGSYNEQFF. This chain uses TRBV6-5 with TRBJ2-1; lacking DNA, the TRBD1 call made by TCRdb goes unchecked. Germline V gene data show CDR1 as MNHEY and CDR2 as SVGAGI. The CDR3 loop spans 14 amino acids.

The chain is built from TRBV12-3 or TRBV12-4 and TRBJ2-4. This CDR3 comprises 14 residues. CDR3 loop: CASSAWKAKNIQYF.

The rearrangement uses TRBV10-3 and TRBJ2-5; the TCRdb call, TRBD1, lacks DNA for checking. The CDR3 spans 17 residues. Per the germline V gene, CDR1 is ENHRY and CDR2 is SYGVKD. The CDR3 protein is CAISDLSAGTPLGTQYF.

The chain uses TRBV7-2 and TRBJ2-7; TCRdb calls TRBD2, which cannot be checked without DNA. The germline gives CDR1 SGHTA, CDR2 FQGNSA. The CDR3 consists of 12 residues. The CDR3 sequence is CASRVGGYEQYF.

This clonotype counts as medium-sized by frequency. V and J are TRBV12-3 or TRBV12-4 and TRBJ2-1; TCRdb selects TRBD2, and the lack of DNA leaves this call unchecked. This CDR3 contains 15 residues. The CDR3 spells CASSFPSGGYNEQFF.

The J gene is TRBJ2-2, the V gene TRBV20-1; without DNA, the TCRdb call of TRBD2 cannot be checked. CDR3 length: 15 amino acids. CDR1 is DFQATT and CDR2 is SNEGSKA in the germline V gene (reference sequence). CDR3 region: CSARGLAWDTGELFF.

The CDR3 loop is CASSGPSGYTF. The chain combines TRBV7-8 with TRBJ1-2. Germline CDR1 SGHVS, CDR2 FQNEAQ. The CDR3 totals 11 residues. The variable domain in full, completed from reference TRBV7-8 and TRBJ1-2, reads GAGVSQSPRYKVAKRGQDVALRCDPISGHVSLFWYQQALGQGPEFLTYFQNEAQLDKSGLPSDRFFAERPEGSVSTLKIQRTQQEDSAVYLCASSGPSGYTFGSGTRLTVV.

The chain recombines TRBV4-3 with TRBJ2-5; checking the TCRdb D call of TRBD2 is not possible without DNA. CDR1 and CDR2 (germline): LGHNA, YSLEER. The CDR3 runs 16 residues. This CDR3 reads CASRGRLAGLQETQYF.

This clonotype is identified as medium-sized from frequency. The CDR3 is CASSSPGRLATDTQYF. The V call is TRBV13, the J call TRBJ2-3; the D call from TCRdb, TRBD1, cannot be confirmed without DNA. The germline V gene encodes CDR1 PRHDT and CDR2 FYEKMQ (reference sequence). The CDR3 has 16 amino acids.

V and J are TRBV4-2 and TRBJ2-2; TCRdb designates TRBD2, a call that cannot be tested without DNA. Germline lookup yields CDR1 LGHNA and CDR2 YNFKEQ. The CDR3 runs to 16 residues. CDR3 protein: CASSPRTSGDTGELFF.

The chain employs TRBV7-3 and TRBJ2-5; the TCRdb D gene call, TRBD1, has no DNA to confirm it. Per the germline V gene, CDR1 is SGHTA and CDR2 is FQGTGA. The CDR3 is made up of 17 amino acids. CDR3 residues: CASSVGPGGKGQETQYF.

The V gene is TRBV19, the J gene TRBJ2-7; TCRdb designates TRBD2, a call that cannot be tested without DNA. Germline V lookup: CDR1 LNHDA, CDR2 SQIVND (reference sequence). The CDR3 spans 14 residues. CDR3 sequence reads: CASSMRGPGYEQYF.

The chain has TRBV12-3 or TRBV12-4 and TRBJ1-2. CDR3 length: 14 residues. The CDR3 reads CASSLAGETYGYTF.

V and J are TRBV12-3 or TRBV12-4 and TRBJ2-3; the D call of TRBD1 rests on TCRdb alone, since no DNA is present to check it. There are 15 residues in the CDR3. CDR3 in amino acids: CASSTSGSRTDTQYF.

V usage is TRBV11-2 and J usage is TRBJ2-7; the D call from TCRdb, TRBD1, cannot be confirmed without DNA. The CDR3 is made up of 17 amino acids. Per the germline V gene, CDR1 is SGHAT and CDR2 is FQNNGV. The CDR3 reads CASSIRPPTSSTYEQYF.

J is TRBJ1-1 and V is TRBV12-3 or TRBV12-4. The CDR3 has 12 amino acids. CDR3 protein: CASSRPSEEAFF.

The chain recombines TRBV29-1 with TRBJ2-1. Per germline, CDR1 SQVTM and CDR2 ANQGSEA. The CDR3 has 14 residues. The chain's CDR3 is CSVEPESSYNEQFF.

The rearrangement links TRBV7-3 to TRBJ2-2; the TCRdb D gene call, TRBD1, has no DNA to confirm it. CDR1 and CDR2 (germline): SGHTA, FQGTGA. This CDR3 has 14 residues. This CDR3 is CASSLQGNTGELFF. The full variable domain, rest sourced from reference TRBV7-3 and TRBJ2-2, is GAGVSQTPSNKVTEKGKYVELRCDPISGHTALYWYRQSLGQGPEFLIYFQGTGAADDSGLPNDRFFAVRPEGSVSTLKIQRTERGDSAVYLCASSLQGNTGELFFGEGSRLTVL.

The chain carries TRBV12-3 or TRBV12-4 and TRBJ1-5; TCRdb's D call, TRBD1, is unchecked because there is no DNA. CDR3 size: 12 residues. CDR3 in amino acids: CASSFNPGPQHF.

The chain uses TRBV6-2 or TRBV6-3 and TRBJ2-2. CDR1 and CDR2 from the germline V gene are MNHEY and SVGEGT. There are 13 residues in the CDR3. The CDR3 is CASSYIGPGELFF.

The chain recombines TRBV4-3 with TRBJ1-1. CDR3 length equals 16 residues. The germline V gene has CDR1 LGHNA and CDR2 YSLEER. The chain's CDR3 is CASSQDHRWVYTEAFF.

V gene TRBV5-1 combines with J gene TRBJ2-7; TCRdb outputs TRBD1, but without DNA this stays unchecked. The CDR3 is made up of 15 amino acids. The germline V gene encodes CDR1 SGHRS and CDR2 YFSETQ. This CDR3 is CASRGTGTGDDEQYF.